This section outlines one T cell receptor (beta chain) sequence together with its context. These data come from a study of CD8 T cells in Susac syndrome. On the study more broadly: The sequenced Susac syndrome patients comprised more than five with active disease and roughly 8 in remission.

Random hexamers served to reverse transcribe roughly 0.5 to 1 ug RNA. immunoSEQ multiplex PCR amplified TCR beta CDR3 across 54 Vbeta, 13 Jbeta. TCRdb fed the immunoSEQ multiplex PCR reads into MiXCR, producing one record per CDR3 protein. The sample lists under 200,000 distinct CDR3 sequences, around 90% seen once, with about 0.09% in the top ten. CDR1 is SQVTM, CDR2 ANQGSEA, per germline. Trimming at V came to 1 base and at J to 1 base, leaving 2 bases not matched to a gene. The CDR3 sequence is 17 residues long. The chain uses TRBV29-1 and TRBJ2-6, with TRBD1 matching over 12 bases. The sequencing sample was made of CD4+ T cells from PBMCs. The TCR originated in a human donor with Susac syndrome. The CDR3 DNA reads TGCAGCGTTGAAGGGGACAGGGGGCCGTCTGGGGCCAACGTCCTGACTTTC. It codes for CSVEGDRGPSGANVLTF.